Listed below are T cell receptor beta chains from one sample, sequenced in a study of blood T cell repertoires in COVID-19. Sequenced by immunoSEQ multiplex PCR; TCRdb stores in-frame clones only, minus some. This sample has over 120,000 clones, with about four fifths found just once. The sequencing sample was made of peripheral blood. The receptors here all came from a woman aged 55-70 years with acute or convalescent COVID-19. CDR3s include the opening cysteine and the closing phenylalanine or tryptophan. The D gene is left open where the match is weak. Clone size, where shown, is once, few, many, or a class for clones that have expanded.

>TRBD2|TRBV30|TRBJ2-3|.
TGTGCCTGGAGTAATGATGCGGGAGGGTCAGATACGCAGTATTTT
CAWSNDAGGSDTQYF
>TRBD2|TRBV4-1|TRBJ2-7|.
TGCGCCAGCAGCCACCCGGGACTAGCGGGAGGCGAGCAGTACTTC
CASSHPGLAGGEQYF
>.|TRBV15|TRBJ1-5|.
TGTGCCACCAGCAGAGATCCCATGTTTAATCAGCCCCAGCATTTT
CATSRDPMFNQPQHF
>TRBD2|TRBV3-1/TRBV3-2|TRBJ2-5|once
TGTGCCAGCAGCCAAGTGGGGACTAGCGGGAGTCAGACCCAGTACTTC
CASSQVGTSGSQTQYF
>.|TRBV6-1|TRBJ1-6|.
TGTGCCAGCAGTGAAGCGGCAGGGCGGAATTCACCCCTCCACTTT
CASSEAAGRNSPLHF
>.|TRBV10-3|TRBJ2-7|.
TGTGCCATCAGTGAGTCTGGCAGCTCCTACGAGCAGTACTTC
CAISESGSSYEQYF
>TRBD2|TRBV7-6|TRBJ2-2|.
TGTGCCAGCAGCCTTAGCGGGAGGAGCACCGGGGAGCTGTTTTTT
CASSLSGRSTGELFF
>TRBD1|TRBV28|TRBJ2-7|.
TGTGCCAGCAGTTTTCTGGGACAGGGGGAAATAACCTCCTACGAGCAGTACTTC
CASSFLGQGEITSYEQYF
>.|TRBV15|TRBJ2-1|.
TGTGCCACCAGCAGAGCGGTCAATGAGCAGTTCTTC
CATSRAVNEQFF
>.|TRBV19|TRBJ2-4|.
TGTGCCAGCACCCCTGGCGGGGTAGCCAAAAACATTCAGTACTTC
CASTPGGVAKNIQYF
>.|TRBV11-3|TRBJ1-1|.
TGTGCCAGCAGCTTACAGGGGATGGGCACTGAAGCTTTCTTT
CASSLQGMGTEAFF
>TRBD1|TRBV7-9|TRBJ1-1|.
TGTGCCAGCAGCTACCCCACGACAGGGGCAGACACTGAAGCTTTCTTT
CASSYPTTGADTEAFF
>TRBD1|TRBV3-1/TRBV3-2|TRBJ2-5|.
TGTGCCAGCAGCCAAGGCCATGGACAGGGAGAGACCCAGTACTTC
CASSQGHGQGETQYF
>.|TRBV30|TRBJ1-3|once
TGTGCCCAAGCCTCTCCAGGTACATTGAACACCATATATTTT
CAQASPGTLNTIYF
>.|TRBV2|TRBJ2-7|.
TGTGCCAGCAGTGACGCAGGGGCCTACGAGCAGTACTTC
CASSDAGAYEQYF
>.|TRBV5-4|TRBJ1-1|few
TGTGCCAGCAGCCAAGACAGTATAACTGAAGCTTTCTTT
CASSQDSITEAFF
>TRBD1|TRBV28|TRBJ1-6|.
TGTGCCAGCAGTTTATTCCAGGGGGAGAATTCACCCCTCCACTTT
CASSLFQGENSPLHF
>.|TRBV24-1|TRBJ2-3|few
TGTGCCACCAGTGATCCGGGGTTCACAGATACGCAGTATTTT
CATSDPGFTDTQYF
>TRBD2|TRBV28|TRBJ2-2|.
TGTGCCAGCAGTTTTTCGCGGGAGGGCGGCACCGGGGAGCTGTTTTTT
CASSFSREGGTGELFF
>.|TRBV5-6|TRBJ1-1|.
TGTGCCAGCAGCTTGCAGGTTCGAGAAGTGAACACTGAAGCTTTCTTT
CASSLQVREVNTEAFF